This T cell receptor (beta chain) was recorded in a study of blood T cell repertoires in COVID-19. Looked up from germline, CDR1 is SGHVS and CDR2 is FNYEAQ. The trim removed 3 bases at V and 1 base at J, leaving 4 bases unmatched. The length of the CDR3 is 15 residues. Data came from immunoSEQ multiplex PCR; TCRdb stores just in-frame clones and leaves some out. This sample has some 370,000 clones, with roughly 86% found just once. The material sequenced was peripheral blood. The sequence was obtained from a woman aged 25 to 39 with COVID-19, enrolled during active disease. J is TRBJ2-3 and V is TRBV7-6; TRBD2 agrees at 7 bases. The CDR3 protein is CASSLGGIGTDTQYF. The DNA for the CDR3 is TGTGCCAGCAGCTTGGGAGGGATCGGCACAGATACGCAGTATTTT.